This T cell receptor (beta chain) was obtained from a study of esophageal squamous cell carcinoma under preoperative chemotherapy (dated by TCRdb to 2016 to 2019). Turning to the overall study: In the study, TCR repertoires were profiled in both peripheral blood T cells and tumor-infiltrating lymphocytes. Repertoires were compared between samples taken before and after paclitaxel-nedaplatin therapy. About five patients with primary esophageal squamous cell carcinoma were included in the cohort. The study examined the effect of paclitaxel-nedaplatin chemotherapy on T-cell receptor repertoires in patients with esophageal squamous cell carcinoma. Overall study results and their limits: Only a handful of patients with esophageal squamous cell carcinoma were analyzed, making for a small cohort. A significant increase in TCR diversity was observed in peripheral T cells after chemotherapy, whereas no such increase was observed in tumor-infiltrating lymphocytes. Tumor-infiltrating lymphocytes after treatment appeared to come partly from peripheral T cells migrating into the tumor, rather than solely from local clonal changes. Paclitaxel-nedaplatin therapy caused immediate and substantial changes in clonotype frequency, and abundant clones were more likely to contract than to amplify.

Preparation of the library involved PCR. TCRdb names HiSeq X Ten as the instrument used. TCR repertoires were characterized by high-throughput sequencing. TCRdb took the public reads, trimmed them with fastp at Q25, ran MiXCR for clone calling and kept in-frame beta chains. Each record represents a unique CDR3 protein, reported with the most common genes and DNA among its rows. The sample records about 18,000 distinct CDR3 sequences, around 42% of which are singletons. Jointly, the top ten make up roughly 30% of the sample. V and J are truncated by 11 bases and 8 bases respectively, leaving an intervening sequence of 27 bases. CDR1 and CDR2 were assigned from the germline V gene (reference sequence) as WNHNN and SYGVQD. The CDR3 covers 15 residues, taking in both the cysteine and the phenylalanine. CDR3 DNA only is kept here, 45 bases in frame from base 1. To note about this clonotype: The target of this receptor is not known. The record has no base qualities; no much larger clone is one base away.

According to the study, the label for this sample's time point signals: after preoperative PTX-NDP chemotherapy. Patients received paclitaxel-nedaplatin as preoperative chemotherapy before surgery. Sampling was carried out from a patient given preoperative chemotherapy. The receptor was derived from a human donor with esophageal squamous cell carcinoma. The donor label of this sample is uncertain. The rearranged segments are TRBV10-1 and TRBJ2-5; 6 matching bases give a weak D call of TRBD2. The CDR3 is CAARVGGGVFNTQYF. The nucleotide sequence is TGCGCCGCGCGGGTGGGGGGTGGGGTATTTAACACCCAGTACTTC.